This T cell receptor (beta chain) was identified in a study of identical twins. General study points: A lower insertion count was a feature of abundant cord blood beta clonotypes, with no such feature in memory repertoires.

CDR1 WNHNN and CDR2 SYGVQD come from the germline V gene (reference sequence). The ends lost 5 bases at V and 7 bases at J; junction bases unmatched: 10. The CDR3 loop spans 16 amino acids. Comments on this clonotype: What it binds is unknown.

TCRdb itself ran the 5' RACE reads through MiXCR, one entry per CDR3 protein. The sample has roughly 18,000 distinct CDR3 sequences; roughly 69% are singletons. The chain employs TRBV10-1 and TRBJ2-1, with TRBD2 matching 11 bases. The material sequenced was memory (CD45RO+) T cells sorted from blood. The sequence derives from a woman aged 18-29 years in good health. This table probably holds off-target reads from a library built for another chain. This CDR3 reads CASSLTSGRDSNEQFF. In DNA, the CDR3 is TGCGCCAGCAGTTTAACTAGCGGGAGAGATTCTAATGAGCAGTTCTTC.